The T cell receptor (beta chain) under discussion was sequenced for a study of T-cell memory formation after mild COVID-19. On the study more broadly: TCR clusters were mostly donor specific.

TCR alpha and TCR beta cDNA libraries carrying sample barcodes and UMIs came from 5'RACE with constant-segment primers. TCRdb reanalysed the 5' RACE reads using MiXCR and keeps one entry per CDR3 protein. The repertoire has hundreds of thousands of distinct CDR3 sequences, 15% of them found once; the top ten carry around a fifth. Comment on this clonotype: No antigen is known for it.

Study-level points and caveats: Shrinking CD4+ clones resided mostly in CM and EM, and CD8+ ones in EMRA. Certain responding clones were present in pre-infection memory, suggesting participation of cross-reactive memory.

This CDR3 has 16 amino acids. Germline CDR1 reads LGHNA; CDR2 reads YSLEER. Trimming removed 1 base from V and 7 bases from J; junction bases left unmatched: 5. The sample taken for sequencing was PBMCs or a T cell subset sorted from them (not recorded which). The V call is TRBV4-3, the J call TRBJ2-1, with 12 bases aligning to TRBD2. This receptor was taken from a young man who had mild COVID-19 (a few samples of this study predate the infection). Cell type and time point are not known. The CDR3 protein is CASSQGTSGEWNEQFF. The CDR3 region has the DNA TGCGCCAGCAGCCAAGGGACTAGCGGGGAGTGGAATGAGCAGTTCTTC.